These T cell receptor beta chains were read from a single sample in a study of T-cell reconstitution after alpha-beta-depleted transplantation in children. TCRdb independently ran MiXCR on the PCR reads; one entry per CDR3 protein. Among around 500,000 distinct CDR3 sequences listed, 23% were seen once. The input for sequencing was PBMCs, mostly from graft donor cells, taken 360 days after TCRalphabeta/CD19-depleted stem cell transplant. These receptors were obtained from a boy younger than two who had a stem cell transplant for acute myeloid leukemia, so the T cells may come from the graft donor. Both conserved end residues are part of each CDR3. A D gene is named only where the DNA matches it firmly. Size values are once, few and many counts, or a class for expanded clones, and some rows have none.

j_call | v_call | clone_size | d_call | cdr3_nt | cdr3_aa
TRBJ2-5 | TRBV28 | few | . | TGTGCCAGCAGTTTCCCCCCCGGGTCGCGAGAGACCCAGTACTTC | CASSFPPGSRETQYF
TRBJ2-7 | TRBV12-3/TRBV12-4 | . | TRBD2 | TGTGCCAGCAGTTTGGGACTAGCTAGCTACGAGCAGTACTTC | CASSLGLASYEQYF
TRBJ1-3 | TRBV12-3/TRBV12-4 | . | . | TGTGCCAGCAGTTTGGCAGGGCGAGGAAACACCATATATTTT | CASSLAGRGNTIYF
TRBJ2-3 | TRBV21-1 | few | . | TGTGCCAGCAGCAAAGCGCGCGCCAGCACAGATACGCAGTATTTT | CASSKARASTDTQYF
TRBJ2-5 | TRBV11-2 | . | TRBD1 | TGTGCCAGCAGCCTTACAGGGGAGAGGTACCAAGAGACCCAGTACTTC | CASSLTGERYQETQYF
TRBJ2-1 | TRBV20-1 | . | TRBD1 | TGCAGTGCCTATGGGCGGACAGGGGGCCCGTTTGCGGGGGGGAATGAGCAGTTCTTC | CSAYGRTGGPFAGGNEQFF
TRBJ1-1 | TRBV20-1 | . | . | TGCAGTGCTAGAGGCCTCACAGGATACACTGAAGCTTTCTTT | CSARGLTGYTEAFF
TRBJ1-1 | TRBV10-3 | . | TRBD1 | TGTGCCATCAGTGCTATTGACAGGGGGAACACTGAAGCTTTCTTT | CAISAIDRGNTEAFF
TRBJ2-3 | TRBV12-3/TRBV12-4 | many | TRBD2 | TGTGCCAGCAGCCCCCCCGGACTAGCGGGAACAGATACGCAGTATTTT | CASSPPGLAGTDTQYF
TRBJ2-3 | TRBV29-1 | many | . | TGCAGCGCCGCGAGGGCCGATACGCAGTATTTT | CSAARADTQYF
TRBJ2-4 | TRBV7-2 | few | . | TGTGCCAGCAGCTTAGGAGGGTTTGGAGACATTCAGTACTTC | CASSLGGFGDIQYF
TRBJ2-7 | TRBV12-3/TRBV12-4 | many | TRBD1 | TGTGCCAGCAGTTTCTCCGGACAGGGCGCCTACGAGCAGTACTTC | CASSFSGQGAYEQYF
TRBJ2-5 | TRBV4-3 | few | TRBD2 | TGCGCCAGCAGCCAAGATCTTAGCGGGGGCCCCTCACAAGAGACCCAGTACTTC | CASSQDLSGGPSQETQYF
TRBJ2-1 | TRBV20-1 | . | TRBD2 | TGCAGTGCTACCCTTCCCTCTGGCGGGGGTTCTAGATATGAGCAGTTCTTC | CSATLPSGGGSRYEQFF
TRBJ1-5 | TRBV7-2 | few | . | TGTGCCAGCAGCATCGACAGTATCAATCAGCCCCAGCATTTT | CASSIDSINQPQHF
TRBJ2-6 | TRBV12-3/TRBV12-4 | few | TRBD1 | TGTGCCAGCAGCGGGACAGGGGGCGCTGGGGCCAACGTCCTGACTTTC | CASSGTGGAGANVLTF
TRBJ2-5 | TRBV5-1 | . | TRBD2 | TGCGCCAGCAGCTTCACTCCCGGGGGGGGAGAGACCCAGTACTTC | CASSFTPGGGETQYF
TRBJ2-5 | TRBV10-3 | few | . | TGTGCCATCAGTGAGAGGGGCGGGCAAGAGACCCAGTACTTC | CAISERGGQETQYF
TRBJ2-3 | TRBV25-1 | few | . | TGTGCCAGCAGTGAAAGTAGCCATGCAGATACGCAGTATTTT | CASSESSHADTQYF
TRBJ1-1 | TRBV7-9 | . | TRBD1 | TGTGCCAGCAGCCTCACAGGGGGAGCTTTCTTT | CASSLTGGAFF
TRBJ2-7 | TRBV4-3 | many | TRBD1 | TGCGCCAGCAGCCAAGAACTGGACAGGCCGTACGAGCAGTACTTC | CASSQELDRPYEQYF
TRBJ1-5 | TRBV4-3 | few | TRBD1 | TGCGCCAGCAGCCGGACGACAGGGGGCAATCAGCCCCAGCATTTT | CASSRTTGGNQPQHF
TRBJ1-2 | TRBV10-3 | many | TRBD1 | TGTGCCACAGAGACAGGGCAGGGCTATGGCTACACCTTC | CATETGQGYGYTF
TRBJ2-3 | TRBV28 | . | TRBD2 | TGTGCCAGCAGTCCATTAGCGGGGCCCAGCACAGATACGCAGTATTTT | CASSPLAGPSTDTQYF
TRBJ2-1 | TRBV7-2 | many | . | TGTGCCAGCAGCCTAAGCGCAAGATCCTACAATGAGCAGTTCTTC | CASSLSARSYNEQFF
TRBJ2-6 | TRBV5-1 | once | . | TGCGCCAGCAGCTCGGACAGCAACGTCCTGACTTTC | CASSSDSNVLTF
TRBJ2-1 | TRBV20-1 | . | . | TGCAGTGCCGACTCAAGGTACACCTCCTACAATGAGCAGTTCTTC | CSADSRYTSYNEQFF
TRBJ2-2 | TRBV7-7 | . | . | TGTGCCAGCAGCAGACAGAGTACGAACACCGGGGAGCTGTTTTTT | CASSRQSTNTGELFF
TRBJ2-7 | TRBV6-5 | many | . | TGTGCCAGCAGTTCCGGGCCGTTGGTGGGCAACGAGCAGTACTTC | CASSSGPLVGNEQYF
TRBJ2-1 | TRBV6-2/TRBV6-3 | many | TRBD2 | TGTGCCAGCAGTTTACTAGCGGGGGAATGGGGCTCCTACAATGAGCAGTTCTTC | CASSLLAGEWGSYNEQFF
TRBJ2-4 | TRBV20-1 | . | . | TGCAGTGCCAGACTCACAGGGTACGAGGCCAAAAACATTCAGTACTTC | CSARLTGYEAKNIQYF
TRBJ2-2 | TRBV29-1 | many | . | TGCAGCGTATTGAAGTGGGCCAATGCAGGGGAGCTGTTTTTT | CSVLKWANAGELFF
TRBJ2-2 | TRBV10-1 | few | TRBD1 | TGCGCCAGCAGACCCACGACAGGGTCAGGGGAGCTGTTTTTT | CASRPTTGSGELFF
TRBJ2-4 | TRBV12-3/TRBV12-4 | few | TRBD2 | TGTGCCAGCACCGGGACTAGCGGGGGGGCCGATCAGTACTTC | CASTGTSGGADQYF
TRBJ1-1 | TRBV29-1 | few | TRBD1 | TGCAGCGTTGAGCACCAGGGGGCTGTCACTGAAGCTTTCTTT | CSVEHQGAVTEAFF
TRBJ1-2 | TRBV29-1 | . | . | TGCAGCGCCCACATTTCTTATGGCTACACCTTC | CSAHISYGYTF
TRBJ1-1 | TRBV12-3/TRBV12-4 | few | . | TGTGCCAGCAGGAGGGCTTTCTTT | CASRRAFF
TRBJ2-1 | TRBV18 | many | TRBD2 | TGTGCCAGCAGCCCAAGCGGGGGGGGTTACAATGAGCAGTTCTTC | CASSPSGGGYNEQFF
TRBJ2-6 | TRBV12-3/TRBV12-4 | few | . | TGTGCCAGCAGTTACTACAGGGTTGGGGCCAACGTCCTGACTTTC | CASSYYRVGANVLTF
TRBJ2-1 | TRBV12-3/TRBV12-4 | many | . | TGTGCCAGCAGTTCGGCCTGGCAGTTCTTC | CASSSAWQFF
TRBJ2-3 | TRBV29-1 | few | . | TGCAGCGTTGATACGGGCCCACTTTCCACAGATACGCAGTATTTT | CSVDTGPLSTDTQYF
TRBJ2-7 | TRBV20-1 | few | . | TGCAGTGCTAGAGACCGGGGGCACAGCTCCTACGAGCAGTACTTC | CSARDRGHSSYEQYF
TRBJ2-1 | TRBV7-9 | many | . | TGTGCCAGCGCCCCGGACGGATCCTACAATGAGCAGTTCTTC | CASAPDGSYNEQFF
TRBJ2-1 | TRBV12-3/TRBV12-4 | many | . | TGTGCCAGCAGATCCCCGGTCGTCTATGAGCAGTTCTTC | CASRSPVVYEQFF
TRBJ2-2 | TRBV4-3 | . | TRBD2 | TGCGCCAGCAGCCAACTCCCACTAGCGGGGAACACCGGGGAGCTGTTTTTT | CASSQLPLAGNTGELFF
TRBJ1-3 | TRBV7-9 | few | TRBD1 | TGTGCCAGCACCACACCGACCGGGACAGATACTGGAAACACCATATATTTT | CASTTPTGTDTGNTIYF
TRBJ2-2 | TRBV5-1 | . | TRBD1 | TGCGCCAGCAGCTTGGGGGACAGCACCACCGGGGAGCTGTTTTTT | CASSLGDSTTGELFF
TRBJ2-1 | TRBV11-2 | . | TRBD1 | TGTGCCAGCAGCTTAAGTTTGAGGGACAGCTACAATGAGCAGTTCTTC | CASSLSLRDSYNEQFF
TRBJ2-7 | TRBV12-3/TRBV12-4 | many | . | TGTGCCAGCAAGCATCCAGAGTACGAGCAGTACTTC | CASKHPEYEQYF
TRBJ2-3 | TRBV29-1 | many | . | TGCAGCGTTGAACGGGGACAAAGCACAGATACGCAGTATTTT | CSVERGQSTDTQYF
TRBJ1-6 | TRBV14 | many | . | TGTGCCAGCAGCCAAACTTCAGGCTCACCCCTCCACTTT | CASSQTSGSPLHF
TRBJ2-5 | TRBV7-6 | few | . | TGTGCCAGCAGCTTACTGGGGGGTCCTTCCCTCCAAGAGACCCAGTACTTC | CASSLLGGPSLQETQYF
TRBJ1-2 | TRBV6-1 | few | TRBD1 | TGTGCCAGCAGTGAACCAGGGGACAGGGGGACCTTC | CASSEPGDRGTF